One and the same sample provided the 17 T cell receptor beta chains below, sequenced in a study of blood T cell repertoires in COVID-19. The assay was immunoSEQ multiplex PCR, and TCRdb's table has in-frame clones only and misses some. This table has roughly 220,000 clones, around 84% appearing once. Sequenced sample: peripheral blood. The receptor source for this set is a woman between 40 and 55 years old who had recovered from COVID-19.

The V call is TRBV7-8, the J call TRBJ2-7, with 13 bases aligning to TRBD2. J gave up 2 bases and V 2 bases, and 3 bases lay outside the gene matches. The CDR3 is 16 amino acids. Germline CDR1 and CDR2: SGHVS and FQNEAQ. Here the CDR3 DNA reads TGTGCCAGCAGCTTAAGTGGACTAGCGGGGGCCTACGAGCAGTACTTC. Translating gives CASSLSGLAGAYEQYF.

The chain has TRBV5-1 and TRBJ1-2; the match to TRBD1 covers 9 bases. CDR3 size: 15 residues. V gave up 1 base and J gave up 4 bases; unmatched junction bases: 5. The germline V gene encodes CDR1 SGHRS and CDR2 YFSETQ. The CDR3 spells CASSLTGGSGYGYTF. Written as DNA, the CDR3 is TGCGCCAGCAGCTTGACAGGGGGCAGCGGCTATGGCTACACCTTC.

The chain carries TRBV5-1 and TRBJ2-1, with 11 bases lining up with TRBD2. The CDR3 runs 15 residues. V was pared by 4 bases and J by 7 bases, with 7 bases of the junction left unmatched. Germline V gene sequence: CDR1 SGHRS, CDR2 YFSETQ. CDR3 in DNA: TGCGCCAGCAGCCAGCTAGCGGGGGGCGGAAATGAGCAGTTCTTC. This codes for CASSQLAGGGNEQFF.

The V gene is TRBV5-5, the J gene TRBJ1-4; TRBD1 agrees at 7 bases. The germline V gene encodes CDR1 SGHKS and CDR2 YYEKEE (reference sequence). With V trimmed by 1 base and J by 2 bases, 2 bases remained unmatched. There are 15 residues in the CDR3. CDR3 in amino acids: CASSLQGVTNEKLFF. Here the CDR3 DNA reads TGTGCCAGCAGCTTGCAGGGGGTGACTAATGAAAAACTGTTTTTT.

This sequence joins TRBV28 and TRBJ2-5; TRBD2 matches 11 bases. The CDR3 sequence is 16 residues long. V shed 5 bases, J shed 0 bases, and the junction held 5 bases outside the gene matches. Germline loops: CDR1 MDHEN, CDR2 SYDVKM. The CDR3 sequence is CASSVWTSGYQETQYF. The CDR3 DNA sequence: TGTGCCAGCAGTGTTTGGACTAGCGGGTACCAAGAGACCCAGTACTTC.

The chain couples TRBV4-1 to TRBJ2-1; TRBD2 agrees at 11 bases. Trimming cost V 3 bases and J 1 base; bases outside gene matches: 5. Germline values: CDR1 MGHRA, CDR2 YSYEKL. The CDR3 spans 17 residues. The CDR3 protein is CASSQGLADRSYNEQFF. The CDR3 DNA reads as TGCGCCAGCAGCCAGGGACTAGCGGACCGATCCTACAATGAGCAGTTCTTC.

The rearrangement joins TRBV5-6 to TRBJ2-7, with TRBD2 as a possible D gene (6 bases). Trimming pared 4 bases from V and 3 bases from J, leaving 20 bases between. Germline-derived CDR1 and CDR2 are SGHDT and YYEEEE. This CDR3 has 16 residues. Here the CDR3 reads CASSVIYGGRYYEQYF. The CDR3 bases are TGTGCCAGCAGCGTCATCTACGGAGGGCGATACTACGAGCAGTACTTC.

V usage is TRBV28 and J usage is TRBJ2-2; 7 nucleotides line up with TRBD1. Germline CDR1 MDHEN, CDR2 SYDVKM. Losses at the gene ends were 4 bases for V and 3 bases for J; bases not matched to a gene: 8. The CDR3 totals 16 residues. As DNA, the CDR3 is TGTGCCAGCAGTTCCCCCCGACAGGGAGACACCGGGGAGCTGTTTTTT. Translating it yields CASSSPRQGDTGELFF.

The CDR3 DNA sequence: TGTGCCAGCAGTGAAAACAGGGGCGGTGAAAAACTGTTTTTT. Protein sequence: CASSENRGGEKLFF. The chain is built from TRBV25-1 and TRBJ1-4, with 7 positions matching TRBD1. The germline V gene encodes CDR1 MGHDK and CDR2 SYGVNS. Trimming at V came to 2 bases and at J to 7 bases, leaving 4 bases not matched to a gene. CDR3 size: 14 residues.

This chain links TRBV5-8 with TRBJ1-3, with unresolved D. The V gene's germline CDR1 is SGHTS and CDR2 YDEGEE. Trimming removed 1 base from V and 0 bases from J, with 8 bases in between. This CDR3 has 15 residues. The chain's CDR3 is CASSLTDFSGNTIYF. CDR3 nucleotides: TGTGCCAGCAGCTTGACCGACTTCTCTGGAAACACCATATATTTT.

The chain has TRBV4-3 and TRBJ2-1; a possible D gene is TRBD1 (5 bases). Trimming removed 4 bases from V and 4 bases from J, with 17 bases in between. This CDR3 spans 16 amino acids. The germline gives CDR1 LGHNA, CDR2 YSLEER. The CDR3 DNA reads TGCGCCAGCAGCCCAGGGCTATCGGGTGTGTACAATGAGCAGTTCTTC. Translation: CASSPGLSGVYNEQFF.

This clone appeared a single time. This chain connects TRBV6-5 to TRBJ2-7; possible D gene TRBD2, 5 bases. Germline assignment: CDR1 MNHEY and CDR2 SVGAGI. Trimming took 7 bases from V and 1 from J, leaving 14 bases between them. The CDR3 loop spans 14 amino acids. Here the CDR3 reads CASTGMSWSYEQYF. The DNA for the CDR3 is TGTGCCAGCACCGGGATGAGTTGGTCCTACGAGCAGTACTTC.

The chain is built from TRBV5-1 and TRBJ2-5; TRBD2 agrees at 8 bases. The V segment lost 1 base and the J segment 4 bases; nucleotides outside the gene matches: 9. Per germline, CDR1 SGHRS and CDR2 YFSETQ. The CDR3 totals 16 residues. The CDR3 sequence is CASSLSASGLGETQYF. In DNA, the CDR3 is TGCGCCAGCAGCTTGTCCGCTAGCGGGTTGGGAGAGACCCAGTACTTC.

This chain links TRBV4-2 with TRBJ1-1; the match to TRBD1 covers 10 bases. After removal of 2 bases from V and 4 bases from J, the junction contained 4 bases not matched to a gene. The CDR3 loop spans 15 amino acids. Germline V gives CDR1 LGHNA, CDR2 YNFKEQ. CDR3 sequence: CASSQRQGASTEAFF. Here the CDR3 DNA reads TGTGCCAGCAGCCAACGACAGGGGGCCAGCACTGAAGCTTTCTTT.

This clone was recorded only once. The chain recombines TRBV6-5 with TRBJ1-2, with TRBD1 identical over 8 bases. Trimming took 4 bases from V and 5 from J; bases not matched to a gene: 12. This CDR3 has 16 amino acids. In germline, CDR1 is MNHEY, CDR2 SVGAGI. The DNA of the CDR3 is TGTGCCAGCAGTTCTCTTGATGGACAGGGTGGATATGGCTACACCTTC. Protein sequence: CASSSLDGQGGYGYTF.

Here the CDR3 DNA reads TGTGCCAGCAGCCAAGACGCCGGGACAGGCCATAATTCACCCCTCCACTTT. Amino acids: CASSQDAGTGHNSPLHF. The chain carries TRBV3-1 (or the pseudogene TRBV3-2) and TRBJ1-6, with 8 nucleotides matching TRBD1. Germline V lookup: CDR1 LGHDT, CDR2 YNNKEL (reference sequence). With 0 bases clipped from V and 5 bases from J, the junction kept 6 bases outside the gene matches. The CDR3 spans 17 residues.

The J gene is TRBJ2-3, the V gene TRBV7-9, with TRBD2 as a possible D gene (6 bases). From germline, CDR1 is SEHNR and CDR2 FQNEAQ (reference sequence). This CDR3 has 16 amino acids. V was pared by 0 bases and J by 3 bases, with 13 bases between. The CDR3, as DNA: TGTGCCAGCAGCTTAGCTCTCCGGGGGATGACAGATACGCAGTATTTT. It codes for CASSLALRGMTDTQYF. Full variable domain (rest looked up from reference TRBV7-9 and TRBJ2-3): DTGVSQNPRHKITKRGQNVTFRCDPISEHNRLYWYRQTLGQGPEFLTYFQNEAQLEKSRLLSDRFSAERPKGSFSTLEIQRTEQGDSAMYLCASSLALRGMTDTQYFGPGTRLTVL.